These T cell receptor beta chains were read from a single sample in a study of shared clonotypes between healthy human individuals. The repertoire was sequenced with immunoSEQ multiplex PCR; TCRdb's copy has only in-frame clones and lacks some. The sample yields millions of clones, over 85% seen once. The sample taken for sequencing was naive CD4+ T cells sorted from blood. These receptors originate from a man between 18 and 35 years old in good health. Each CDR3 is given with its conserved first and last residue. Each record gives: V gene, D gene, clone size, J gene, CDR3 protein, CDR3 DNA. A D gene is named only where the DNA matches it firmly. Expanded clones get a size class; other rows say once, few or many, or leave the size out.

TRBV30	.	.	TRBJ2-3	CAWSPTDTQYF	TGTGCCTGGAGTCCCACAGATACGCAGTATTTT
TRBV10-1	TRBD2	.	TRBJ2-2	CASSVGRAGTGELFF	TGCGCCAGCTCGGTCGGGAGGGCCGGGACCGGGGAGCTGTTTTTT
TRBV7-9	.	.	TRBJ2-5	CASSLAATGSRETQYF	TGTGCCAGCAGCTTAGCGGCTACAGGGAGCAGAGAGACCCAGTACTTC
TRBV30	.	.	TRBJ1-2	CAWTPGLGGYTF	TGTGCCTGGACCCCCGGACTCGGCGGCTACACCTTC
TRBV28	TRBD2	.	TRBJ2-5	CASSLSSGGAIKTQYF	TGTGCCAGCAGTTTATCAAGCGGGGGGGCCATTAAGACCCAGTACTTC
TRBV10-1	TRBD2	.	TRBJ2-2	CASSEREVGELFF	TGCGCCAGCAGTGAGCGGGAGGTCGGGGAGCTGTTTTTT
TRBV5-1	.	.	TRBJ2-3	CASSATSGTPTDTQYF	TGCGCCAGCAGCGCGACATCCGGGACTCCCACAGATACGCAGTATTTT
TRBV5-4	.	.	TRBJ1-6	CASSDRTSYNSPLHF	TGTGCCAGCAGCGACAGGACCTCCTATAATTCACCCCTCCACTTT
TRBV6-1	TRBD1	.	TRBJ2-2	CASSRQGYGELFF	TGTGCCAGCAGCCGACAGGGTTACGGGGAGCTGTTTTTT
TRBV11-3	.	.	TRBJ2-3	CASSLPGADTQYF	TGTGCCAGCAGCTTACCGGGGGCAGATACGCAGTATTTT
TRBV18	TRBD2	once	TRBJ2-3	CASSPGTRTDTQYF	TGTGCCAGCTCACCCGGGACTAGGACAGATACGCAGTATTTT
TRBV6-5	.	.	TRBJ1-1	CASSYSWTGTEAFF	TGTGCCAGCAGTTACTCCTGGACCGGCACTGAAGCTTTCTTT
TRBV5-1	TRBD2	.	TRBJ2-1	CASSQGTSAWNEQFF	TGCGCCAGCAGCCAGGGGACTAGCGCGTGGAATGAGCAGTTCTTC
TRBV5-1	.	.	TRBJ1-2	CASSLSLGAEGGYTF	TGCGCCAGCAGCTTGTCATTGGGTGCCGAGGGTGGCTACACCTTC
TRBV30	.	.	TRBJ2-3	CAWSVLTDTQYF	TGTGCCTGGAGTGTTCTCACAGATACGCAGTATTTT
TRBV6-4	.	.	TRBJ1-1	CASSDQGNTEAFF	TGTGCCAGCAGTGACCAGGGGAACACTGAAGCTTTCTTT
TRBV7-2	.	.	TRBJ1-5	CASSPSSNQPQHF	TGTGCCAGCAGCCCTAGTAGCAATCAGCCCCAGCATTTT
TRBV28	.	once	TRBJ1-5	CASSPGRFNQPQHF	TGTGCCAGCAGCCCAGGACGGTTCAATCAGCCCCAGCATTTT
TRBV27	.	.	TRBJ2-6	CASSFAGANVLTF	TGTGCCAGCAGTTTTGCTGGGGCCAACGTCCTGACTTTC
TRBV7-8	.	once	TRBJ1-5	CASSLAPNSGNQPQHF	TGTGCCAGCAGCTTAGCACCAAACAGTGGCAATCAGCCCCAGCATTTT
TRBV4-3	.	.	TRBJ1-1	CASSQLSGGTEAFF	TGCGCCAGCAGCCAGCTTTCTGGGGGTACTGAAGCTTTCTTT
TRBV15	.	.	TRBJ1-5	CATGTGLYSNQPQHF	TGTGCCACCGGTACAGGGCTATATAGCAATCAGCCCCAGCATTTT
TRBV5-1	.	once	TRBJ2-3	CASSPLPSNADTQYF	TGCGCCAGCAGCCCCCTACCTAGCAACGCAGATACGCAGTATTTT
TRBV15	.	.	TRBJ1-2	CATSREDTGYGYTF	TGTGCCACCAGCAGAGAGGATACCGGGTATGGCTACACCTTC
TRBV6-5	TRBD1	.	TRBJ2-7	CASQSGTGGRYEQYF	TGTGCCAGCCAGAGCGGGACAGGGGGTAGGTACGAGCAGTACTTC
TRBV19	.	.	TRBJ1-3	CASRPINVPGNTIYF	TGTGCCAGTAGGCCAATAAACGTCCCTGGAAACACCATATATTTT
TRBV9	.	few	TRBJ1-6	CASSVGVHNSPLHF	TGTGCCAGCAGCGTAGGCGTACATAATTCACCCCTCCACTTT
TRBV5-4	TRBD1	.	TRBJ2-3	CASSWPGTGATDTQYF	TGTGCCAGCAGCTGGCCCGGGACAGGGGCCACAGATACGCAGTATTTT
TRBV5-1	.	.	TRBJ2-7	CASSPRTGAYEQYF	TGCGCCAGCAGCCCCAGGACGGGTGCCTACGAGCAGTACTTC
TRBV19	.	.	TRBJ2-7	CASSIGLSSSYEQYF	TGTGCCAGTAGTATCGGCTTGAGCAGCTCCTACGAGCAGTACTTC
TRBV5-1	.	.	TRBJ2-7	CASSLDPGASGEQYF	TGCGCCAGCAGCTTGGATCCGGGGGCATCGGGGGAGCAGTACTTC
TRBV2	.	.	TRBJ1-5	CASSREISNQPQHF	TGTGCCAGCAGCAGGGAGATCAGCAATCAGCCCCAGCATTTT
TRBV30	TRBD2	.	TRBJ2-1	CAWNKRENNEQFF	TGTGCCTGGAATAAGCGGGAGAACAATGAGCAGTTCTTC
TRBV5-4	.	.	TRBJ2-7	CASSLPGQRAYEQYF	TGTGCCAGCAGCCTACCCGGACAGCGGGCCTACGAGCAGTACTTC
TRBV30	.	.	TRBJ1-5	CAWSVGSPGSNQPQHF	TGTGCCTGGAGTGTGGGCAGCCCTGGGAGCAATCAGCCCCAGCATTTT
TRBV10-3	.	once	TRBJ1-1	CAISDRVGTEAFF	TGTGCCATCAGTGACAGGGTAGGAACTGAAGCTTTCTTT
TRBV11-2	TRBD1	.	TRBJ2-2	CASSLVPGGVTGELFF	TGTGCCAGCAGCTTAGTTCCAGGGGGTGTCACCGGGGAGCTGTTTTTT